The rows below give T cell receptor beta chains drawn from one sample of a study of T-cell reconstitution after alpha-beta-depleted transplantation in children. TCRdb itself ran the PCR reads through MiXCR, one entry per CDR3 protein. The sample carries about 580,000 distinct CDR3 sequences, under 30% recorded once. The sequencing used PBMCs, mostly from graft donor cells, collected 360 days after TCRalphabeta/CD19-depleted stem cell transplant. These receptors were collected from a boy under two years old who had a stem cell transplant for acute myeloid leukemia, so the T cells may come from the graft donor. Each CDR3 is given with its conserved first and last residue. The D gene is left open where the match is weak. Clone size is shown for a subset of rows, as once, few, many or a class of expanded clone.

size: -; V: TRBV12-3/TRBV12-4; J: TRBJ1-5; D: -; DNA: TGTGCCAGCAGACAGGGACTTTATAGCAATCAGCCCCAGCATTTT; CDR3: CASRQGLYSNQPQHF
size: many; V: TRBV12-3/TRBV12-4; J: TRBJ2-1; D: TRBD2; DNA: TGTGCCAGCAGTTGGCGGGAGGACTTCTCCTACAATGAGCAGTTCTTC; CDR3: CASSWREDFSYNEQFF
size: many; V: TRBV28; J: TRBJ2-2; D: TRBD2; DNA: TGTGCCAGCAGTTTGGCGGGGGGGCCTGGCGGGGAGCTGTTTTTT; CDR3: CASSLAGGPGGELFF
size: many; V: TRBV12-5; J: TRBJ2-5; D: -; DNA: TGTGCTAGTGGTTTGGGGCGGAACCAAGAGACCCAGTACTTC; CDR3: CASGLGRNQETQYF
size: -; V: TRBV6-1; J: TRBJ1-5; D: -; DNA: TGTGCCAGCAGTGTGGACGGATACAATCAGCCCCAGCATTTT; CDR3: CASSVDGYNQPQHF
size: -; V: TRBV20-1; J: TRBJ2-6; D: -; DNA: TGCAGTGCTAGGCCTTTAGGGGCCAACGTCCTGACTTTC; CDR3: CSARPLGANVLTF
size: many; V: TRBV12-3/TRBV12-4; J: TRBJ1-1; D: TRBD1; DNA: TGTGCCAGCAGTTTAATGACAGGGGGTCGCAACACTGAAGCTTTCTTT; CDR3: CASSLMTGGRNTEAFF
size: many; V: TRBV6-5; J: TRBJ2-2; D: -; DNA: TGTGCCAGCAGTTATATTAATTGGGCAGGGGAAGCCGCCGGGGAGCTGTTTTTT; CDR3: CASSYINWAGEAAGELFF
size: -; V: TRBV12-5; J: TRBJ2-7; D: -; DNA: TGTGCTAGTGGCGGGGGAATCAACTACGAGCAGTACTTC; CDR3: CASGGGINYEQYF
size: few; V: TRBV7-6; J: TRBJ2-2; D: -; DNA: TGTGCCAGCAGCTTAGCGGGTAGGGTGGACACCGGGGAGCTGTTTTTT; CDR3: CASSLAGRVDTGELFF
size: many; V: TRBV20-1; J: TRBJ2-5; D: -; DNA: TGCAGTGCAACCACGTCGGTGACTCGGGAGACCCAGTACTTC; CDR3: CSATTSVTRETQYF
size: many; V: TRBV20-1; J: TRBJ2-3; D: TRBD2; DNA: TGCAGTGCTAGAGACGGTTCAGGCAGGGGTAGGACTAGCGGGGGAGAAGATACGCAGTATTTT; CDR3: CSARDGSGRGRTSGGEDTQYF
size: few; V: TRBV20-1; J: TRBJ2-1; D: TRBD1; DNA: TGCAGTGCTAGAGCGGGGACAGGGCGGGACAATGAGCAGTTCTTC; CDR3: CSARAGTGRDNEQFF
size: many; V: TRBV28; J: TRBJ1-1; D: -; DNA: TGTGCCAGCAGTTTTTCACTTGAAGCTTTCTTT; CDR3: CASSFSLEAFF
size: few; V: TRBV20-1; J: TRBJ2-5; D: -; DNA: TGCAGTGCTAACCGAGCTACAGGGACGGGAGAGACCCAGTACTTC; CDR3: CSANRATGTGETQYF
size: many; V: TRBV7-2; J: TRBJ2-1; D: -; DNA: TGTGCCAGCAGCTTTCGGAGGGACAGCGTACCAGGGAATGAGCAGTTCTTC; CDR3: CASSFRRDSVPGNEQFF
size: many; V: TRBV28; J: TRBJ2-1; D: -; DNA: TGTGCCAGCAGTTTAGGCTTCTACAATGAGCAGTTCTTC; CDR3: CASSLGFYNEQFF
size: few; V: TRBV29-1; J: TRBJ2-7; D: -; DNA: TGCAGCGTTGAAGATCAGGATGGAAGTCTTTCATACGAGCAGTACTTC; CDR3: CSVEDQDGSLSYEQYF
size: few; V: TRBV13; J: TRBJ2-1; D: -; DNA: TGTGCCAGCAGCTTAGGACCGGAGGCCCCCTTTGACTCCTACAATGAGCAGTTCTTC; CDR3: CASSLGPEAPFDSYNEQFF
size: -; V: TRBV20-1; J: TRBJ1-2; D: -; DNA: TGCAGTGCTAGGATTAGGGGTGGCTACACCTTC; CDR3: CSARIRGGYTF
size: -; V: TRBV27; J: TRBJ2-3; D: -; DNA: TGTGCCAGCAACCCGGGAGTTATCGGCACAGATACGCAGTATTTT; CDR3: CASNPGVIGTDTQYF
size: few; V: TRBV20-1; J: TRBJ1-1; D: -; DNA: TGCAGTGCTAGTCCCGGATGGGACACTGAAGCTTTCTTT; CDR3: CSASPGWDTEAFF
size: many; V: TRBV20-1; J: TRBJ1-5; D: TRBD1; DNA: TGCAGTGCGGAAGAGGGGGCTCGCAATCAGCCCCAGCATTTT; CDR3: CSAEEGARNQPQHF
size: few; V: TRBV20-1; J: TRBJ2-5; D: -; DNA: TGCAGTGCGCGAACCCAGGGGATTCAAGAGACCCAGTACTTC; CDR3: CSARTQGIQETQYF
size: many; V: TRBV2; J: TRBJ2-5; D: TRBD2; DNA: TGTGCCAGCAGTGAAGCGCCCAGCGGGGGGGCGGAGACCCAGTACTTC; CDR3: CASSEAPSGGAETQYF
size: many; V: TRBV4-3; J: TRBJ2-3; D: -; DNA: TGCGCCAGCAGCCAAGATCTAGGTGACACGGATACGCAGTATTTT; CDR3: CASSQDLGDTDTQYF
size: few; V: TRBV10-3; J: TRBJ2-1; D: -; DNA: TGTGCCATCTTACCAGACAACTCCTACAATGAGCAGTTCTTC; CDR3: CAILPDNSYNEQFF
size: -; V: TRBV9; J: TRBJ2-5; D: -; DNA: TGTGCCAGCGGGGCCGACAGAGAGACCCAGTACTTC; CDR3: CASGADRETQYF
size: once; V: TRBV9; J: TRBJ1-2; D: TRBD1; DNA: TGTGCCAGCAGCGGGTCGGACAGGGGAGGTAGCTATGGCTACACCTTC; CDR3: CASSGSDRGGSYGYTF
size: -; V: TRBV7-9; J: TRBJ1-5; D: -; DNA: TGTGCCAGCAGCTTAGTCGCCGCTGGGCAGGGAGGGCGGCCCCAGCATTTT; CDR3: CASSLVAAGQGGRPQHF
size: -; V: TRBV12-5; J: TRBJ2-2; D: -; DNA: TGTGCTAGTGGTTTGACCCGTTGGGAGCTGTTTTTT; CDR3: CASGLTRWELFF
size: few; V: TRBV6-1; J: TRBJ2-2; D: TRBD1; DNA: TGTGCCAGTAACAGGGGGCGGGACGGGGAGCTGTTTTTT; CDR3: CASNRGRDGELFF